This T cell receptor (beta chain) was sequenced in a study of T cell responses to AZD1222 COVID-19 vaccine. The data were produced by immunoSEQ multiplex PCR, yet TCRdb's version contains in-frame clones alone and is incomplete. The sample carries 180,000 or so clones, 88% recorded once. Notes on the study in general: Donors in the cohort were predominantly white British and more often female, and clonal diversity was possibly underestimated. Only a handful of AZD1222 recipients, about six in all, had baseline seropositivity. Every sample of the repertoires postdated the peak T cell response.

About this clone: Its matching antigen is unknown.

CDR1 is MNHEY and CDR2 is SMNVEV in the germline V gene (reference sequence). This CDR3 contains 14 residues. The germline V and J ends were trimmed by 7 bases and 7 bases, with 17 bases remaining between them. Sequencing used peripheral blood, obtained 28 days after the second AZD1222 dose. The chain uses TRBV27 and TRBJ2-1; the D gene is possibly TRBD1 (7 bases). The clonotype comes from an adult who received the AZD1222 COVID-19 vaccine. CDR3 bases: TGTGCCAGCACTCCAGGGGGACTCAAAAATGAGCAGTTCTTC. Its translation is CASTPGGLKNEQFF.